A selection of T cell receptor beta chains follows, all from one sample in a study of T cells after yellow fever vaccination. TCRdb analysed the 5' RACE reads with MiXCR anew, one entry per CDR3 protein. The table lists about 630,000 distinct CDR3 sequences, 9% to 15% of them singletons. The starting material was PBMCs, obtained on the day of the yellow fever booster vaccination. The receptor source for this set is a man under 40 who received the YFV17D yellow fever vaccine. The CDR3 runs from the conserved cysteine through the conserved F or W. Each record gives: J gene, clone size, D gene, V gene, CDR3 DNA, CDR3 protein. A D gene is named only where the DNA matches it firmly. Size is stated for part of the rows, as once, few or many counts, or as a class when the clone is expanded.

j_gene: TRBJ2-7; abundance: -; d_gene: -; v_gene: TRBV25-1; CDR3nt: TGTGCCAGCAGTCCCCCAGAGGGGACCTACGAGCAGTACTTC; CDR3aa: CASSPPEGTYEQYF
j_gene: TRBJ2-6; abundance: -; d_gene: -; v_gene: TRBV28; CDR3nt: TGTGCCAGCAGTTTGGGCCCTTCTACCTCTGGGGCCAACGTCCTGACTTTC; CDR3aa: CASSLGPSTSGANVLTF
j_gene: TRBJ2-2; abundance: -; d_gene: TRBD2; v_gene: TRBV5-4; CDR3nt: TGTGCCAGCAGCTTGCCGGGACTAGCGGGAGCCGGGGAGCTGTTTTTT; CDR3aa: CASSLPGLAGAGELFF
j_gene: TRBJ2-7; abundance: -; d_gene: -; v_gene: TRBV29-1; CDR3nt: TGCAGCGTTACGACAGACTCCTACGAGCAGTACTTC; CDR3aa: CSVTTDSYEQYF
j_gene: TRBJ1-5; abundance: few; d_gene: TRBD1; v_gene: TRBV7-8; CDR3nt: TGTGCCAGCAGCTGGCGACAGGGTGGACAGCCCCAGCATTTT; CDR3aa: CASSWRQGGQPQHF
j_gene: TRBJ1-2; abundance: few; d_gene: TRBD1; v_gene: TRBV10-3; CDR3nt: TGTGCCCTGTCCGGGACAGGGGGCGCAGAAGGCTACACCTTC; CDR3aa: CALSGTGGAEGYTF
j_gene: TRBJ2-2; abundance: -; d_gene: -; v_gene: TRBV5-4; CDR3nt: TGTGCCAGCAGCCGAGCTCGAGGCGGGGAGCTGTTTTTT; CDR3aa: CASSRARGGELFF
j_gene: TRBJ2-3; abundance: few; d_gene: -; v_gene: TRBV15; CDR3nt: TGTGCCACCAGCAGAGACCAACGGGACAGCACAGATACGCAGTATTTT; CDR3aa: CATSRDQRDSTDTQYF
j_gene: TRBJ2-7; abundance: many; d_gene: -; v_gene: TRBV10-3; CDR3nt: TGTGCCATCAGTGTTCGCCCAGGGACCGAGCAGTACTTC; CDR3aa: CAISVRPGTEQYF
j_gene: TRBJ2-1; abundance: few; d_gene: -; v_gene: TRBV18; CDR3nt: TGTGCCAGCTCACCACCGACTCTAGCGCCATCCTACAATGAGCAGTTCTTC; CDR3aa: CASSPPTLAPSYNEQFF
j_gene: TRBJ2-1; abundance: -; d_gene: -; v_gene: TRBV10-3; CDR3nt: TGTGCCATCAGTGACACCTCAGGGGCTGAGCAGTTCTTC; CDR3aa: CAISDTSGAEQFF
j_gene: TRBJ2-3; abundance: few; d_gene: TRBD1; v_gene: TRBV5-4; CDR3nt: TGTGCCAGCAGCACCAAGGACAGGGGAAAAAAAGATACGCAGTATTTT; CDR3aa: CASSTKDRGKKDTQYF
j_gene: TRBJ2-1; abundance: few; d_gene: TRBD1; v_gene: TRBV20-1; CDR3nt: TGCAGTGCTAGAGATCAGGGACAGGGAGCCAATGAGCAGTTCTTC; CDR3aa: CSARDQGQGANEQFF
j_gene: TRBJ2-7; abundance: few; d_gene: -; v_gene: TRBV5-1; CDR3nt: TGCGCCAGCAGCTCCCCGGAAAGGCCCTACGAGCAGTACTTC; CDR3aa: CASSSPERPYEQYF
j_gene: TRBJ2-7; abundance: -; d_gene: -; v_gene: TRBV20-1; CDR3nt: TGCAGTGCTAGAGATATTAAGAGACAGGAGTTCTACGAGCAGTACTTC; CDR3aa: CSARDIKRQEFYEQYF
j_gene: TRBJ1-3; abundance: few; d_gene: -; v_gene: TRBV9; CDR3nt: TGTGCCAGCAGCTTTCGTCATGGGGACTCTGGAAACACCATATATTTT; CDR3aa: CASSFRHGDSGNTIYF
j_gene: TRBJ2-6; abundance: -; d_gene: -; v_gene: TRBV11-2; CDR3nt: TGTGCCAGTTCGTTGGAAGGGCCTCCAGCTCTTGGGGCCAACGTCCTGACTTTC; CDR3aa: CASSLEGPPALGANVLTF
j_gene: TRBJ2-1; abundance: few; d_gene: TRBD2; v_gene: TRBV10-3; CDR3nt: TGTGCCATCAGTGGCCAACTAGCGGGAGGGGTCCTCTTTCGGAATGAGCAGTTCTTC; CDR3aa: CAISGQLAGGVLFRNEQFF
j_gene: TRBJ2-7; abundance: -; d_gene: -; v_gene: TRBV20-1; CDR3nt: TGCAGTGCTAGGCCGGGACAACGCTCCTACGAGCAGTACTTC; CDR3aa: CSARPGQRSYEQYF
j_gene: TRBJ2-7; abundance: -; d_gene: -; v_gene: TRBV7-2; CDR3nt: TGTGCCAGCAGCTTAGCGTTGGCGGAGAACGAGCAGTACTTC; CDR3aa: CASSLALAENEQYF
j_gene: TRBJ2-1; abundance: few; d_gene: -; v_gene: TRBV7-3; CDR3nt: TGTGCCAGCAGCTTAAACAGAGGTGAGCAGTTCTTC; CDR3aa: CASSLNRGEQFF
j_gene: TRBJ2-1; abundance: -; d_gene: -; v_gene: TRBV7-3; CDR3nt: TGTGCCAGCAGCCTACGACAGGCGTTTAGGGATGAGCAGTTCTTC; CDR3aa: CASSLRQAFRDEQFF
j_gene: TRBJ2-7; abundance: -; d_gene: TRBD2; v_gene: TRBV12-5; CDR3nt: TGTGCTAGTGGTTTATCTAGCGGGAGGGCCCTCTACGAGCAGTACTTC; CDR3aa: CASGLSSGRALYEQYF
j_gene: TRBJ2-3; abundance: -; d_gene: -; v_gene: TRBV27; CDR3nt: TGTGCCAGCAGTTTGGGGCAGTGGGCAGATACGCAGTATTTT; CDR3aa: CASSLGQWADTQYF
j_gene: TRBJ1-3; abundance: few; d_gene: -; v_gene: TRBV5-1; CDR3nt: TGCGCCAGCAGGACGGAGGGACCTTACTCTGGAAACACCATATATTTT; CDR3aa: CASRTEGPYSGNTIYF
j_gene: TRBJ2-3; abundance: few; d_gene: TRBD2; v_gene: TRBV28; CDR3nt: TGTGCCAGCAGCCAACCCCCGGGACTAGCGGGAGGGCCTATAGATACGCAGTATTTT; CDR3aa: CASSQPPGLAGGPIDTQYF
j_gene: TRBJ2-1; abundance: few; d_gene: TRBD2; v_gene: TRBV20-1; CDR3nt: TGCAGTGCTAGAGAAGCGGGAGGGCCCGACAATGAGCAGTTCTTC; CDR3aa: CSAREAGGPDNEQFF
j_gene: TRBJ2-3; abundance: few; d_gene: -; v_gene: TRBV6-1; CDR3nt: TGTGCCAGCAGTGAAGCCGGGCCCCTCACGGCTTCTAGCACAGATACGCAGTATTTT; CDR3aa: CASSEAGPLTASSTDTQYF
j_gene: TRBJ2-6; abundance: -; d_gene: -; v_gene: TRBV10-3; CDR3nt: TGTGCCATCAGTGAGTCGAGACGGGGGGCGCTGGGGGCCAACGTCCTGACTTTC; CDR3aa: CAISESRRGALGANVLTF
j_gene: TRBJ2-1; abundance: -; d_gene: -; v_gene: TRBV11-2; CDR3nt: TGTGCCAGCAGCTCCGAACCAGGGGATGAGCAGTTCTTC; CDR3aa: CASSSEPGDEQFF
j_gene: TRBJ1-4; abundance: -; d_gene: -; v_gene: TRBV12-3/TRBV12-4; CDR3nt: TGTGCCAGCAGTTCAGATCTCAGAGGAAAACTGTTTTTT; CDR3aa: CASSSDLRGKLFF
j_gene: TRBJ1-5; abundance: -; d_gene: -; v_gene: TRBV2; CDR3nt: TGTGCCAGTCGGAAACCGTTTAGCAATCAGCCCCAGCATTTT; CDR3aa: CASRKPFSNQPQHF
j_gene: TRBJ2-5; abundance: few; d_gene: TRBD1; v_gene: TRBV20-1; CDR3nt: TGCAGTGCTACCCGACAGGGAAGGCTGGAGACCCAGTACTTC; CDR3aa: CSATRQGRLETQYF
j_gene: TRBJ2-2; abundance: few; d_gene: -; v_gene: TRBV6-5; CDR3nt: TGTGCCAGACATAAGGACACCGGGGAGCTGTTTTTT; CDR3aa: CARHKDTGELFF
j_gene: TRBJ2-7; abundance: -; d_gene: -; v_gene: TRBV27; CDR3nt: TGTGCCAGCAGTCCTCGACCAACGGGAGAGCAGTACTTC; CDR3aa: CASSPRPTGEQYF
j_gene: TRBJ1-6; abundance: few; d_gene: -; v_gene: TRBV18; CDR3nt: TGTGCCAGCTCACCACCGTCCGGGGGCGGTTCACCCCTCCACTTT; CDR3aa: CASSPPSGGGSPLHF